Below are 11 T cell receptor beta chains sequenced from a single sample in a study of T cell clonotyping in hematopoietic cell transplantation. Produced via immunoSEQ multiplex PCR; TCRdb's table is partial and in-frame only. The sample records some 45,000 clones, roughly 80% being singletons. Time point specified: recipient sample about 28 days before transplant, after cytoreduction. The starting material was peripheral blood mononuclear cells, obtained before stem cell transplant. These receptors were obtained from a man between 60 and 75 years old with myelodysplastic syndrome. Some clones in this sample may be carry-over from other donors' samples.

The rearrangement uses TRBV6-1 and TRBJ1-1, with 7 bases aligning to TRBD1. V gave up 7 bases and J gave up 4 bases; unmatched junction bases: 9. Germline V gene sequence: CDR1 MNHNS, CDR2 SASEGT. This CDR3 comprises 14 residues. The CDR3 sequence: CASKSKTGPTEAFF. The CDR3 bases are TGTGCCAGCAAATCTAAGACAGGGCCCACTGAAGCTTTCTTT.

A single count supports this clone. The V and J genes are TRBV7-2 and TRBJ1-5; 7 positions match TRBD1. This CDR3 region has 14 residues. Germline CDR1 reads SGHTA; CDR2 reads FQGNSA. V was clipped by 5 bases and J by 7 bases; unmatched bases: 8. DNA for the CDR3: TGTGCCAGCAGCCTATGGACAGGTCCCCAGCCCCAGCATTTT. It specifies CASSLWTGPQPQHF.

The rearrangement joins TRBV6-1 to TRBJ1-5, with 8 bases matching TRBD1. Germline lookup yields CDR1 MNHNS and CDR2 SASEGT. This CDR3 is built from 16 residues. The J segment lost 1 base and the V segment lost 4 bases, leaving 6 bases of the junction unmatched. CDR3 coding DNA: TGTGCCAGCAGTGTGACAGGGGCCCTAAGCAATCAGCCCCAGCATTTT. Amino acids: CASSVTGALSNQPQHF.

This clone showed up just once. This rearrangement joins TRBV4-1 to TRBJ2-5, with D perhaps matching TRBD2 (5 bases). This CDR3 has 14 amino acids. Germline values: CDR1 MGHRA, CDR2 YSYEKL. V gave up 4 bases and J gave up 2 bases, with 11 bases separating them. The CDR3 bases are TGCGCCAGCAGCCCAGAGGACTCTCAAGAGACCCAGTACTTC. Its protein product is CASSPEDSQETQYF.

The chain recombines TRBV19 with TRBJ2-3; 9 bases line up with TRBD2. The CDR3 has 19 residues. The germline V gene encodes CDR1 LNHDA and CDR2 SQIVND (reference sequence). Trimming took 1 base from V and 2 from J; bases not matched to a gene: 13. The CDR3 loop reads CASSIARVGSGGYTDTQYF. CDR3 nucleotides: TGTGCCAGTAGTATAGCCCGGGTGGGTAGCGGGGGATACACAGATACGCAGTATTTT.

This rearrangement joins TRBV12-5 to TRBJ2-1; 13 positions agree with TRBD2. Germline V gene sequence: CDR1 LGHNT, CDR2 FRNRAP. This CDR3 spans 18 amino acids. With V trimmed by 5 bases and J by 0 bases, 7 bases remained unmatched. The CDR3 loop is CASGRTSGGLISYNEQFF. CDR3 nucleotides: TGTGCTAGTGGTAGGACTAGCGGGGGACTTATCTCCTACAATGAGCAGTTCTTC. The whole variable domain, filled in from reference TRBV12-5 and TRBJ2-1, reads DARVTQTPRHKVTEMGQEVTMRCQPILGHNTVFWYRQTMMQGLELLAYFRNRAPLDDSGMPKDRFSAEMPDATLATLKIQPSEPRDSAVYFCASGRTSGGLISYNEQFFGPGTRLTVL.

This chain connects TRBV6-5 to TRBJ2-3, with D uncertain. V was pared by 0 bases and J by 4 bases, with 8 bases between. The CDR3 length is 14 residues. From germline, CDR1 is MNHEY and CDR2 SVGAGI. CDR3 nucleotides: TGTGCCAGCAGTTACTCGAATCTCGCAGATACGCAGTATTTT. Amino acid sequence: CASSYSNLADTQYF.

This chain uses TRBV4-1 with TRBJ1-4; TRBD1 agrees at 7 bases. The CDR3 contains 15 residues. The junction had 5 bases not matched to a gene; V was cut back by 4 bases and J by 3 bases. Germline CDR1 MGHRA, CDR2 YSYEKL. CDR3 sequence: CASSLSGQSNEKLFF. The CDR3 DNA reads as TGCGCCAGCAGCCTCTCGGGACAGTCTAATGAAAAACTGTTTTTT.

For the CDR3, the DNA is TGCAGCGTTGTACTCGGGACCCTGGGGGAAAAACTGTTTTTT. This gives the protein CSVVLGTLGEKLFF. This chain uses TRBV29-1 with TRBJ1-4, with D tentatively TRBD1 (5 bases). The V end lost 4 bases, the J end lost 8 bases, and 17 bases lay between the germline ends. Germline V gene data show CDR1 as SQVTM and CDR2 as ANQGSEA. CDR3 length equals 14 residues.

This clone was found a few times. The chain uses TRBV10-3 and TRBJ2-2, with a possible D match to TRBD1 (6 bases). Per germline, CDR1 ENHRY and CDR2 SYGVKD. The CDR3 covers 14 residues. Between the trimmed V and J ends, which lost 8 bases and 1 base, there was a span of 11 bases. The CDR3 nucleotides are TGTGCCATCCAGGGGAACCAGAACACCGGGGAGCTGTTTTTT. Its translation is CAIQGNQNTGELFF.

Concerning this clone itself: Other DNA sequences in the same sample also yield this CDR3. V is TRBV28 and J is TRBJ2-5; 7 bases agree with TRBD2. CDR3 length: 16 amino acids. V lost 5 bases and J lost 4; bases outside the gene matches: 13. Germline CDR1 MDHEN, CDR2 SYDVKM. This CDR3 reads CASSLSRGGLGETQYF. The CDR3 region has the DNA TGTGCCAGCAGTCTCAGCCGGGGAGGGCTGGGAGAGACCCAGTACTTC.